These T cell receptor beta chains were read from a single sample in a study of cytomegalovirus exposure and HLA in healthy donors. Sequenced by immunoSEQ multiplex PCR; TCRdb stores in-frame clones only, minus some. The sample holds 100,000 to 120,000 clones; more than 60% are singletons and the top ten take approximately 5.6%. The sample taken for sequencing was PBMCs. The receptors stem from a man younger than 45 in good health and CMV-seropositive. Each CDR3 is given with its conserved first and last residue. The D gene is left open where the match is weak. Not every row has a clone size; where given, it reads once, few, many or a size class.

>few|TRBJ2-6|NA|TRBV7-3
CASSDTGLIPGANVLTF
TGTGCCAGCAGCGATACAGGGTTAATTCCTGGGGCCAACGTCCTGACTTTC
>NA|TRBJ1-3|NA|TRBV19
CASSPADRYTVRPAENTIYF
TGTGCCAGTAGTCCCGCCGACAGGTACACTGTACGCCCGGCGGAAAACACCATATATTTT
>NA|TRBJ1-1|NA|TRBV19
CASSINTINTEAFF
TGTGCCAGTAGTATTAACACTATAAACACTGAAGCTTTCTTT
>NA|TRBJ2-3|NA|TRBV4-2
CASSRRGSDSDTQYF
TGTGCCAGCAGCCGGAGGGGCTCAGACTCAGATACGCAGTATTTT
>NA|TRBJ2-3|NA|TRBV29-1
CSFSQGRPADTQYF
TGCAGCTTCTCCCAGGGCCGTCCTGCAGATACGCAGTATTTT
>NA|TRBJ2-7|TRBD1|TRBV11-2
CASSLFGTDSYEQYF
TGTGCCAGCAGCTTATTTGGGACAGACTCCTACGAGCAGTACTTC
>NA|TRBJ2-6|NA|TRBV19
CASSMGGAMVSGANVLTF
TGTGCCAGTAGTATGGGGGGGGCTATGGTCTCTGGGGCCAACGTCCTGACTTTC
>few|TRBJ1-3|NA|TRBV6-1
CASSIETGKIYTIYF
TGTGCCAGCTCAATTGAAACAGGGAAAATTTACACCATATATTTT
>NA|TRBJ2-1|TRBD2|TRBV10-2
CALKSGDNEQFF
TGCGCCCTGAAAAGCGGGGACAATGAGCAGTTCTTC
>few|TRBJ1-2|TRBD1|TRBV5-1
CASRPETGGSPYGYTF
TGCGCCAGCAGACCAGAGACAGGGGGTTCCCCCTATGGCTACACCTTC
>NA|TRBJ1-2|TRBD1|TRBV5-5
CASSAPRTGDGYTF
TGTGCCAGCAGCGCGCCCCGGACAGGGGATGGCTACACCTTC
>NA|TRBJ1-1|NA|TRBV14
CASSQDPRAEAFF
TGTGCCAGCAGCCAAGACCCCCGGGCTGAAGCTTTCTTT
>NA|TRBJ1-3|NA|TRBV19
CASSILGQSSGNTIYF
TGTGCCAGTAGTATTCTGGGGCAGAGCTCTGGAAACACCATATATTTT
>NA|TRBJ1-3|NA|TRBV5-6
CASSPIHSSGNTIYF
TGTGCCAGCAGCCCCATCCATAGCTCTGGAAACACCATATATTTT
>once|TRBJ2-2|TRBD2|TRBV2
CASKREAGDGELFF
TGTGCCAGCAAGAGGGAAGCGGGGGACGGGGAGCTGTTTTTT
>few|TRBJ2-5|TRBD1|TRBV5-8
CASSDGQGVETQYF
TGTGCCAGCAGCGACGGACAGGGGGTGGAGACCCAGTACTTC
>NA|TRBJ1-1|NA|TRBV29-1
CSVVTKSPLTGQAFF
TGCAGCGTTGTGACCAAAAGCCCCCTAACGGGTCAGGCTTTCTTT
>few|TRBJ2-3|TRBD2|TRBV6-4
CASSDTSGGADTQYF
TGTGCCAGCAGTGACACTAGCGGGGGGGCGGATACGCAGTATTTT
>NA|TRBJ2-2|NA|TRBV5-1
CASSLVGGDIGELFF
TGCGCCAGCAGCTTGGTAGGAGGGGATATCGGGGAGCTGTTTTTT